This T cell receptor (beta chain) was recovered during a study of blood T cells in healthy people across ages. Study conclusions and caveats: The unknown donor CMV status may have confounded expanded clonotype changes. TCR beta diversity per million T cells fell roughly linearly with age.

The trim removed 0 bases at V and 3 bases at J, leaving 7 bases unmatched. The CDR3 has 16 residues. The germline V gene has CDR1 SGHRS and CDR2 YFSETQ. Concerning this clonotype itself: Its matching antigen is unknown.

Alongside a J-beta primer mix, a sample-barcoded 5' primer served in a second PCR lasting about 7 to 11 cycles. Each cDNA was tagged by a template-switch adaptor containing 12 random nucleotides. TCRdb fed the 5' RACE reads into MiXCR, producing one record per CDR3 protein. Of approximately 690,000 distinct CDR3 sequences listed, 35% to 50% were seen once; the top ten hold approximately 29%. This receptor was taken from a man older than 75 in good health. The chain has TRBV5-1 and TRBJ2-3; 7 bases are shared with TRBD2. The sequenced sample was blood. This chain's CDR3 is CASSLATSGETDTQYF. In nucleotides, the CDR3 is TGCGCCAGCAGCTTGGCCACCAGCGGGGAAACAGATACGCAGTATTTT. Filled out from reference TRBV5-1 and TRBJ2-3, the complete variable domain reads KAGVTQTPRYLIKTRGQQVTLSCSPISGHRSVSWYQQTPGQGLQFLFEYFSETQRNKGNFPGRFSGRQFSNSRSEMNVSTLELGDSALYLCASSLATSGETDTQYFGPGTRLTVL.